This entry describes one TCR beta chain. This specimen comes from a study of CD8 T cells in ankylosing spondylitis. Germline CDR1 and CDR2: GTSNPN and SVGIG (reference sequence). CDR3 length: 14 amino acids. J lost 8 bases, V lost 1 base, and 9 bases had no gene match. Generation of TCR beta libraries employed quantitative 5'-RACE incorporating molecular barcodes. TCRdb re-called the 5' RACE reads with MiXCR, one entry per CDR3 protein. The repertoire holds 350,000 to 400,000 distinct CDR3 sequences, around 20% seen once, with over 10% in the top ten. This TCR was sampled from a male donor with ankylosing spondylitis or in good health (not recorded which). The chain has TRBV30 and TRBJ2-3, with TRBD1 matching 7 bases. Sequenced: blood, either unsorted or a sorted T cell fraction (not recorded which). Here the CDR3 DNA reads TGTGCCTGGAGTGCCGTAACAGGGGTGGGTACGCAGTATTTT. Amino acids: CAWSAVTGVGTQYF. Complete variable domain (other parts from reference TRBV30 and TRBJ2-3): SQTIHQWPATLVQPVGSPLSLECTVEGTSNPNLYWYRQAAGRGLQLLFYSVGIGQISSEVPQNLSASRPQDRQFILSSKKLLLSDSGFYLCAWSAVTGVGTQYFGPGTRLTVL.